The clone carrying this T cell receptor beta chain was found a few times. The CDR3 sequence is 15 residues long. CDR1 SEHNR and CDR2 FQNEAQ come from the germline V gene (reference sequence). The V segment lost 3 bases and the J segment 6 bases; nucleotides outside the gene matches: 4. The sample comes from a study of patients and donors after allogeneic stem cell transplantation. TCRdb fed the RT-PCR reads into MiXCR, producing one record per CDR3 protein. Of about 210,000 distinct CDR3 sequences listed, more than 35% are singletons. The sample taken for sequencing was blood, either unsorted or a sorted T cell fraction (not recorded which). The J gene is TRBJ1-6, the V gene TRBV7-9; 8 bases line up with TRBD1. The TCR sequence derives from a human donor who was either an allogeneic HSCT recipient or a stem cell or donor lymphocyte infusion donor (not recorded which). It is not recorded whose cells these are; they may come from a transplant donor. The CDR3 spells CASSFDRGGNSPLHF. CDR3 DNA: TGTGCCAGCAGCTTTGACAGGGGAGGTAATTCACCCCTCCACTTT.